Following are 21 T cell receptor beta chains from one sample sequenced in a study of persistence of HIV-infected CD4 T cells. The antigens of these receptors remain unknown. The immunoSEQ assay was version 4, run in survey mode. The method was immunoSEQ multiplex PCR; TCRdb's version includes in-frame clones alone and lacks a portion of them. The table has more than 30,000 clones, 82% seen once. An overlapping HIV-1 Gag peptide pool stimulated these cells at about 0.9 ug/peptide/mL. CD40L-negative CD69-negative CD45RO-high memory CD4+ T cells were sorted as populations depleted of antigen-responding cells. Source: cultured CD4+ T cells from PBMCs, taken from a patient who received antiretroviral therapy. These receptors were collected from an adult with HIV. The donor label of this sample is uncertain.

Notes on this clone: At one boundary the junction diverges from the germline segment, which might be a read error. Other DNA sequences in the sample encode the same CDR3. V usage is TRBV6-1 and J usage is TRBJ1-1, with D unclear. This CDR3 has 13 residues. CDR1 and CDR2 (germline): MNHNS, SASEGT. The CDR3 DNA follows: TGTGCCAGCAGCGAAGCGCGCGGAACTGAAGCTTTCTTT. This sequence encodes CASSEARGTEAFF.

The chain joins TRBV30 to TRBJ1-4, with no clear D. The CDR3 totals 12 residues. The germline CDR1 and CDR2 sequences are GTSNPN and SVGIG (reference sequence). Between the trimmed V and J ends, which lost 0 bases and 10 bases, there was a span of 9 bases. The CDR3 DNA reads TGTGCCTGGAGTGTAGATTTCGGAAAACTGTTTTTT. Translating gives CAWSVDFGKLFF.

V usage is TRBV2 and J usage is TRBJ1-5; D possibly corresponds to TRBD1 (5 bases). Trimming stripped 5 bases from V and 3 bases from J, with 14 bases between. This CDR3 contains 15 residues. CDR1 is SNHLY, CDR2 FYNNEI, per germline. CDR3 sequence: CASSPEQASNQPQHF. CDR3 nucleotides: TGTGCCAGCAGTCCCGAACAGGCCTCCAATCAGCCCCAGCATTTT.

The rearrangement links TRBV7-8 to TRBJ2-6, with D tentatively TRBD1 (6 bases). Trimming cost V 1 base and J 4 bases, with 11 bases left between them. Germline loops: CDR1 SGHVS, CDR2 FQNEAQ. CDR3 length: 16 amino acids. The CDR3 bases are TGTGCCAGCAGCTTAGGGTGGGGGCTCGGGGCCAACGTCCTGACTTTC. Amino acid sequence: CASSLGWGLGANVLTF.

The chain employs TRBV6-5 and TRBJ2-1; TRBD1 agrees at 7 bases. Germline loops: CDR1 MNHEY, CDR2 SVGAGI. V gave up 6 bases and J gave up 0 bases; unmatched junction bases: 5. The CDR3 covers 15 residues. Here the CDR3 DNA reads TGTGCCAGCAGAAGAGACAGGGACTCCTACAATGAGCAGTTCTTC. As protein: CASRRDRDSYNEQFF.

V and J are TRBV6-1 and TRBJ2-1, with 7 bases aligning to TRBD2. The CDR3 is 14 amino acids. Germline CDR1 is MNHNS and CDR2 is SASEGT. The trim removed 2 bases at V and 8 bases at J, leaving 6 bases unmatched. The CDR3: CASSEPYRGDEQFF. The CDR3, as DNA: TGTGCCAGCAGTGAACCATACCGGGGGGATGAGCAGTTCTTC.

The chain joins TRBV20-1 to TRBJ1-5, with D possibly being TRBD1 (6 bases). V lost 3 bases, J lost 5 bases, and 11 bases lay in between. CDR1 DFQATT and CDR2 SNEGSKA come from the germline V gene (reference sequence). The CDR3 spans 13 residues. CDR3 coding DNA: TGCAGTGCTAGTTCGGGGGGCGATCAGCCCCAGCATTTT. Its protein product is CSASSGGDQPQHF.

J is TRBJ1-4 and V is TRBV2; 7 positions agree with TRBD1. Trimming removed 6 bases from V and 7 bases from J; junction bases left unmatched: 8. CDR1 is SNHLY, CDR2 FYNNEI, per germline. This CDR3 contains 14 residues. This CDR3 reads CASSRGSTGEKLFF. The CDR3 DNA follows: TGTGCCAGCAGCAGGGGGTCAACGGGTGAAAAACTGTTTTTT.

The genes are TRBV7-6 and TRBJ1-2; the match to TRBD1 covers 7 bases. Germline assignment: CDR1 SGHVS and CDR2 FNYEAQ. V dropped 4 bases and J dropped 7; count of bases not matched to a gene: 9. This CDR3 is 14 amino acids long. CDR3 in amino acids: CASSSLTGSGGYTF. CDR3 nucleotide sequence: TGTGCCAGCAGCTCTTTGACAGGGTCGGGTGGCTACACCTTC.

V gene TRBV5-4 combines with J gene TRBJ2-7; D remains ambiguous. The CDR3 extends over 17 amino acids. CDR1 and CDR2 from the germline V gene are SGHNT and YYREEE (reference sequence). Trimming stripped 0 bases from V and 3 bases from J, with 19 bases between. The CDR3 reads CASSLDGDRRIRYEQYF. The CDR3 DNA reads TGTGCCAGCAGCTTGGATGGAGATAGACGGATTCGCTACGAGCAGTACTTC. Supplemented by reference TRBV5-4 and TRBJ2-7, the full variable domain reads ETGVTQSPTHLIKTRGQQVTLRCSSQSGHNTVSWYQQALGQGPQFIFQYYREEENGRGNFPPRFSGLQFPNYSSELNVNALELDDSALYLCASSLDGDRRIRYEQYFGPGTRLTVT.

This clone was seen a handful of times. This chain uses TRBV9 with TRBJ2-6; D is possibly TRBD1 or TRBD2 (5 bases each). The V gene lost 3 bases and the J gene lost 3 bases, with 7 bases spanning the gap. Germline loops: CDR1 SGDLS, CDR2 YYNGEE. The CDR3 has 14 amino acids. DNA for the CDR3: TGTGCCAGCAGCGCAGGGAGTGGGGCCAACGTCCTGACTTTC. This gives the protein CASSAGSGANVLTF.

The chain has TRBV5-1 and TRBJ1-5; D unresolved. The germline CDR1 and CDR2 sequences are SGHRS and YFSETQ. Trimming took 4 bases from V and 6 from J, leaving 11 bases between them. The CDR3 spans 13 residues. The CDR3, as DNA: TGCGCCAGCAGCCTTCAGCCCGGTCAGCCCCAGCATTTT. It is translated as CASSLQPGQPQHF.

The CDR3 sequence is CASSYGSGGAFF. DNA of the CDR3: TGTGCCAGCAGTTACGGGTCCGGCGGGGCTTTCTTT. The chain combines TRBV6-5 with TRBJ1-1, with no clear D. The CDR3 is 12 amino acids. V was pared by 2 bases and J by 11 bases, with 12 bases between. Germline V CDR1 and CDR2: MNHEY, SVGAGI.

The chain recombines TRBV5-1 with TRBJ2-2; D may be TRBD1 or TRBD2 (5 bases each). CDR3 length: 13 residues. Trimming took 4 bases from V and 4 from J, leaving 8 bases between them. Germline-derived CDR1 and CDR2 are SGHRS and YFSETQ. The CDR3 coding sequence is TGCGCCAGCAGCCGGGACGGCACCGGGGAGCTGTTTTTT. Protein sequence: CASSRDGTGELFF. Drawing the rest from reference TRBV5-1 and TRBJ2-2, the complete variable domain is KAGVTQTPRYLIKTRGQQVTLSCSPISGHRSVSWYQQTPGQGLQFLFEYFSETQRNKGNFPGRFSGRQFSNSRSEMNVSTLELGDSALYLCASSRDGTGELFFGEGSRLTVL.

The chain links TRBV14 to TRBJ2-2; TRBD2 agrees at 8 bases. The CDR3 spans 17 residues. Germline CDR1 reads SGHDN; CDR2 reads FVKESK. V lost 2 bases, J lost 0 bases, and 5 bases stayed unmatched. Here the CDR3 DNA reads TGTGCCAGCAGCCAAACCGGACTAGCCTCGAACACCGGGGAGCTGTTTTTT. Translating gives CASSQTGLASNTGELFF.

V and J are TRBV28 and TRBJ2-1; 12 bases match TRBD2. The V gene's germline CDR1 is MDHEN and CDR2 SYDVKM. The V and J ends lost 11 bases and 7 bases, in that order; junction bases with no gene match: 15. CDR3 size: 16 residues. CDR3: CAGSSGGAITRNEQFF. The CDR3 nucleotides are TGTGCCGGCTCTAGCGGGGGGGCTATTACGAGGAATGAGCAGTTCTTC.

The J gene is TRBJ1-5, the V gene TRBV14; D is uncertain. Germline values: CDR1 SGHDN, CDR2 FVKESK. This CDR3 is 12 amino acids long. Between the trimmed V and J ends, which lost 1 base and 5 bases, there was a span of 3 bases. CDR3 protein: CASSQADQPQHF. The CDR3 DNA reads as TGTGCCAGCAGCCAAGCTGATCAGCCCCAGCATTTT.

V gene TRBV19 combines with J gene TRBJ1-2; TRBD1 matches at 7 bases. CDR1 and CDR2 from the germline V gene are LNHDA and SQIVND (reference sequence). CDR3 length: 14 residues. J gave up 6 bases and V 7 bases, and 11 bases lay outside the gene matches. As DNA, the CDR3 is TGTGCCAGTACTTCACAGGGGTTCTTTCATGGCTACACCTTC. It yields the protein CASTSQGFFHGYTF.

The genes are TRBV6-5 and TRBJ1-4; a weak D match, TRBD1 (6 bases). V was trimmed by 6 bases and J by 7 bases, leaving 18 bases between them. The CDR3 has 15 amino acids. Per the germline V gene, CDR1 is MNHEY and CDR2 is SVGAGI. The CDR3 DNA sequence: TGTGCCAGCAGGGGCTCCAGGGGACGGGTTGAAAAACTGTTTTTT. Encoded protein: CASRGSRGRVEKLFF.

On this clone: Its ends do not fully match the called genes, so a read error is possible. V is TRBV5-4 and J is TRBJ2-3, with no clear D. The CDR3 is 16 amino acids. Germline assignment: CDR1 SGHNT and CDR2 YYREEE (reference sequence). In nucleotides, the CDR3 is TGTGCCAACAGCTTGGGATCATGGCTGACCCCGGATACGCAGTATTTT. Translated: CANSLGSWLTPDTQYF.

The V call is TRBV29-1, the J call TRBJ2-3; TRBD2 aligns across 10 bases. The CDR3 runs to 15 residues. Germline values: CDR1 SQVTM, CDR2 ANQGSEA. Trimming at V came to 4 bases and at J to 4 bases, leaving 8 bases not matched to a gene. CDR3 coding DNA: TGCAGCGTTGGGATTAGCGGGGGGTTCGCAGATACGCAGTATTTT. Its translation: CSVGISGGFADTQYF.